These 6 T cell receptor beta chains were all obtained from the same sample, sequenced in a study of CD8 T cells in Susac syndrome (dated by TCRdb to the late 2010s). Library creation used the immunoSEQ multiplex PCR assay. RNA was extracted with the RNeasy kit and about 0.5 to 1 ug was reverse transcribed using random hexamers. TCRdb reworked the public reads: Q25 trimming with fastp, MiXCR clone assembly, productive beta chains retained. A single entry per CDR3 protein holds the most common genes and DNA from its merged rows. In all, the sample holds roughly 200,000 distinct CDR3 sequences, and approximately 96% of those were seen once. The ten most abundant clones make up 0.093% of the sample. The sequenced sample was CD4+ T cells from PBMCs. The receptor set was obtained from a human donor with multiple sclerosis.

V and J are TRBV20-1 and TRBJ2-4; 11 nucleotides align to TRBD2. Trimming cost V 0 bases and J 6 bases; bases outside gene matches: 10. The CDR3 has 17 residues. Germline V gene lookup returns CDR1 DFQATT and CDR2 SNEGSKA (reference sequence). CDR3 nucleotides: TGCAGTGCTAGAGATCGGGTAGCGGGGGGGCCTGCAAACATTCAGTACTTC. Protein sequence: CSARDRVAGGPANIQYF.

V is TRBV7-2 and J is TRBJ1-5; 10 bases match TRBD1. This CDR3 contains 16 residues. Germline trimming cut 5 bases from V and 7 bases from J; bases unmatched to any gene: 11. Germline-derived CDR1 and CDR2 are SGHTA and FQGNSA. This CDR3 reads CASSDRQGAPNQPQHF. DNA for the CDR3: TGTGCCAGCAGCGACCGACAGGGGGCTCCCAACCAGCCCCAGCATTTT.

DNA for the CDR3: TGCAGCGTTGTATTCTCTCCAGATACGCAGTATTTT. Residues: CSVVFSPDTQYF. The rearrangement joins TRBV29-1 to TRBJ2-3; D gene ambiguous. The CDR3 is 12 amino acids. The V end lost 4 bases, the J end lost 4 bases, and 9 bases lay between the germline ends. CDR1 is SQVTM, CDR2 ANQGSEA, per germline.

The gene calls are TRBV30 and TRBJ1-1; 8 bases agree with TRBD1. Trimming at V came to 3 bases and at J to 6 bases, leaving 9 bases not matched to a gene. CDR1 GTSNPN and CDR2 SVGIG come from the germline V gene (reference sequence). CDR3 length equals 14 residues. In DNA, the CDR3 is TGTGCCTGGAGGCGACAGGGGCGTAACGCTGAAGCTTTCTTT. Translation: CAWRRQGRNAEAFF.

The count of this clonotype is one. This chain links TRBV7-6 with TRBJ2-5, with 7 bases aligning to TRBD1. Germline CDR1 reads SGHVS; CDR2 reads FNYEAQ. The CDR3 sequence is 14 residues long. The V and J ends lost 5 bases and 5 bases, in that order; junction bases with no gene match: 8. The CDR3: CASSPLGGKETQYF. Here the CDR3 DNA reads TGTGCCAGCAGCCCCCTAGGGGGCAAGGAGACCCAGTACTTC.

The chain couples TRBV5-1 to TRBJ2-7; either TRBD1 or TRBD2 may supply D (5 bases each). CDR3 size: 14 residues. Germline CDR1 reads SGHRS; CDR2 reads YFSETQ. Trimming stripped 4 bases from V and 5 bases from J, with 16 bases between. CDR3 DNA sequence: TGCGCCAGCAGCGAACCGGGGCCTTCGGACGAGCAGTACTTC. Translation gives CASSEPGPSDEQYF.